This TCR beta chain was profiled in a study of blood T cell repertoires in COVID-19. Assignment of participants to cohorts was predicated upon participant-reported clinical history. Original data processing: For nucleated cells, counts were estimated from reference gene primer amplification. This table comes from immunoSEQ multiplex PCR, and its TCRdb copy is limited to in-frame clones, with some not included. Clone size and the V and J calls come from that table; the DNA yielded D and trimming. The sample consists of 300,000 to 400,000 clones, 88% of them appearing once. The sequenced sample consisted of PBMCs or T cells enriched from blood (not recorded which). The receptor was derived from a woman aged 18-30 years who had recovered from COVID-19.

CDR3 region: CSVALLGADTQYF. DNA for the CDR3: TGCAGCGTTGCCCTCTTAGGGGCAGATACGCAGTATTTT. The chain uses TRBV29-1 and TRBJ2-3; the D gene is possibly TRBD1 (5 bases). CDR3 length equals 13 residues. CDR1 is SQVTM, CDR2 ANQGSEA, per germline. Trimming cost V 4 bases and J 4 bases, with 12 bases left between them.